This TCR beta chain was profiled in a study of PD-1 blockade in classical Hodgkin lymphoma. This clone has more than one count but fewer than ten. Antigen: not known. No patient escaped relapse after autologous stem cell transplantation, and brentuximab vedotin exposure varied. Magnetic depletion of unwanted cells isolated CD4+ T cells from thawed PBMCs. Study findings and constraints: When set against healthy donors, newly diagnosed patients were reported to show lower baseline TCR diversity. TCR diversity in CD4+, not CD8+, cells rose significantly by C4D1.

The assay was immunoSEQ multiplex PCR, and TCRdb's table has in-frame clones only and misses some. This sample has about 29,000 clones; roughly 87% occur once, and the top ten carry 2% to 3%. Trimming pared 2 bases from V and 8 bases from J, leaving 15 bases between. The CDR3 covers 14 residues. Per the germline V gene, CDR1 is ENHRY and CDR2 is SYGVKD. This clonotype originated in a human donor with classical Hodgkin lymphoma. The chain couples TRBV10-3 to TRBJ1-2; D gene unclear. The material was CD4+ T cells from blood, obtained at baseline. CDR3 amino acids: CAISEQETVGGYTF. CDR3 sequence (DNA): TGTGCCATCAGTGAGCAGGAAACGGTTGGCGGCTACACCTTC.